The subject of this entry is one T cell receptor (beta chain). Its antigen is undetermined. PCR used 60 Vbeta primers and 13 Jbeta primers. Assay used: immunoSEQ multiplex PCR; TCRdb lists only in-frame clones, some missing. The profile shows about 130,000 clones, under 85% of them singletons. This record comes from a study of cytomegalovirus exposure and HLA in healthy donors. Across the whole study: Of the donors genotyped, 398 in all, about 80% fell in the Caucasian-associated ancestry cluster.

V was cut by 5 bases and J by 4 bases, with 18 bases left in between. Looked up from germline, CDR1 is SGDLS and CDR2 is YYNGEE. The CDR3 consists of 15 residues. Findings and caveats of the study: Later analysis indicated greater clonal expansion among HLA-associated TCR beta chains than among equally common other chains.

This TCR derives from a boy aged 5-17 years in good health and CMV-seronegative. Source material: PBMCs. The chain combines TRBV9 with TRBJ1-2; D unresolved. The CDR3 region is CASSGAKDGFYGYTF. In DNA, the CDR3 is TGTGCCAGCAGTGGAGCGAAAGACGGGTTCTATGGCTACACCTTC.